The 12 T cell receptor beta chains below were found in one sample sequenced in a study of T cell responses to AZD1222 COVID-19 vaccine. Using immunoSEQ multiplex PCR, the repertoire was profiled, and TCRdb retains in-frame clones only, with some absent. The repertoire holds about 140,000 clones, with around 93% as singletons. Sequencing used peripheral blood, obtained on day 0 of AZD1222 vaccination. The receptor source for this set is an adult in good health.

The CDR3 DNA follows: TGTGCCAGCAGTTTCGGGGAGAACACTGAAGCTTTCTTT. This gives the protein CASSFGENTEAFF. The chain employs TRBV27 and TRBJ1-1; the D is unclear. The CDR3 is made up of 13 amino acids. V lost 3 bases and J 1 base, leaving 6 bases between the germline ends. Germline CDR1 is MNHEY and CDR2 is SMNVEV (reference sequence).

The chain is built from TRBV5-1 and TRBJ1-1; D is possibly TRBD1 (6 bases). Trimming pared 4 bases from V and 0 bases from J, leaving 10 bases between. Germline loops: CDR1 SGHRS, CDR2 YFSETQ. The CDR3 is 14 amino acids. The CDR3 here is CASSPRGLNTEAFF. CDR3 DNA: TGCGCCAGCAGCCCCAGGGGCTTGAACACTGAAGCTTTCTTT.

In nucleotides, the CDR3 is TGCGCCAGCAGCCAAGATCAGAGGTATAGAGCTGGAAACACCATATATTTT. Translated: CASSQDQRYRAGNTIYF. The chain joins TRBV4-1 to TRBJ1-3; no definite D call. The CDR3 length is 17 residues. The germline V gene encodes CDR1 MGHRA and CDR2 YSYEKL. The V and J ends lost 0 bases and 2 bases respectively, with 14 bases between them.

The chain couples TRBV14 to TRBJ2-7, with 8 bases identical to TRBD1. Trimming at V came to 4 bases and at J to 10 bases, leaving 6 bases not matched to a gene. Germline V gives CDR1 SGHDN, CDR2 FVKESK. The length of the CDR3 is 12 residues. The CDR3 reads CASSRDRTLQYF. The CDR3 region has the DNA TGTGCCAGCAGCCGGGACAGGACCCTCCAGTACTTC.

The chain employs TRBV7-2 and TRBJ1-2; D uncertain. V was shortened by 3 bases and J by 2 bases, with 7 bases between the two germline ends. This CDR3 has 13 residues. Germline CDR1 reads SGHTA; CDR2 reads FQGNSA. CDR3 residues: CASSFDSNYGYTF. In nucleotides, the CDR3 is TGTGCCAGCAGCTTCGATAGCAACTATGGCTACACCTTC.

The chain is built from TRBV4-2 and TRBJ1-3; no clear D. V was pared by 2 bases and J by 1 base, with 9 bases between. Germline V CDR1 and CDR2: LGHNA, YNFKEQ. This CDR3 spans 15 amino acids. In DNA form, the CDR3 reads TGTGCCAGCAGCCAAAGTGGGAGGTCTGGAAACACCATATATTTT. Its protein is CASSQSGRSGNTIYF.

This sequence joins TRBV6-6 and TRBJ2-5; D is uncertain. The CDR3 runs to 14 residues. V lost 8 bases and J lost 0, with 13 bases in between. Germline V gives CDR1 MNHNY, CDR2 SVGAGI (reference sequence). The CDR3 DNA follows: TGTGCCAGCGGCCCACACCGGGACCAAGAGACCCAGTACTTC. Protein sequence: CASGPHRDQETQYF.

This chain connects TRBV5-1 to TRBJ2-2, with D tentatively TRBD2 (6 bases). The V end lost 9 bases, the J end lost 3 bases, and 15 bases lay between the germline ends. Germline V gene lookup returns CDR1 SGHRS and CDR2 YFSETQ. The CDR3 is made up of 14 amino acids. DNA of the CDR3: TGCGCCACCGGACGGGACTCCCACACCGGGGAGCTGTTTTTT. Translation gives CATGRDSHTGELFF.

The CDR3 DNA sequence: TGTGCCAGCAGCCAAGATCAAGGTTTATACAATGAGCAGTTCTTC. Translation: CASSQDQGLYNEQFF. The chain is built from TRBV3-1 (or the pseudogene TRBV3-2) and TRBJ2-1; D remains unclear. Trimming took off 0 bases at V and 4 bases at J, with 10 bases between the two ends. This CDR3 has 15 residues. Germline V CDR1 and CDR2: LGHDT, YNNKEL (reference sequence).

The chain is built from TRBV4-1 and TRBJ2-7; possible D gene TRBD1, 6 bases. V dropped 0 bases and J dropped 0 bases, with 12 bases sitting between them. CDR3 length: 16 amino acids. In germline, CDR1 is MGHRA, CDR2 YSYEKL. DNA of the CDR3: TGCGCCAGCAGCCAAGATCGAGGGGGATACTCCTACGAGCAGTACTTC. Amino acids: CASSQDRGGYSYEQYF.

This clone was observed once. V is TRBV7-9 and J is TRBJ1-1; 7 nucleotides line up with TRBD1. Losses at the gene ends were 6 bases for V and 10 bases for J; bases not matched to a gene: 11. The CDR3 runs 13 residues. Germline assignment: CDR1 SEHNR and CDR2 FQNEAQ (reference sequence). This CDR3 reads CASSQYRAGGAFF. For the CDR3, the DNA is TGTGCCAGCAGTCAGTACCGGGCAGGGGGAGCTTTCTTT. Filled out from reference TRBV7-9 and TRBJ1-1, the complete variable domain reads DTGVSQNPRHKITKRGQNVTFRCDPISEHNRLYWYRQTLGQGPEFLTYFQNEAQLEKSRLLSDRFSAERPKGSFSTLEIQRTEQGDSAMYLCASSQYRAGGAFFGQGTRLTVV.

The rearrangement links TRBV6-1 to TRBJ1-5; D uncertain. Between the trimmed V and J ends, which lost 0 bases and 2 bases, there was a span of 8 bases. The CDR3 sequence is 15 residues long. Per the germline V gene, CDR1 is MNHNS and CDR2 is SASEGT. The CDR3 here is CASSEAKGGNQPQHF. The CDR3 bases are TGTGCCAGCAGTGAAGCTAAGGGCGGCAATCAGCCCCAGCATTTT.